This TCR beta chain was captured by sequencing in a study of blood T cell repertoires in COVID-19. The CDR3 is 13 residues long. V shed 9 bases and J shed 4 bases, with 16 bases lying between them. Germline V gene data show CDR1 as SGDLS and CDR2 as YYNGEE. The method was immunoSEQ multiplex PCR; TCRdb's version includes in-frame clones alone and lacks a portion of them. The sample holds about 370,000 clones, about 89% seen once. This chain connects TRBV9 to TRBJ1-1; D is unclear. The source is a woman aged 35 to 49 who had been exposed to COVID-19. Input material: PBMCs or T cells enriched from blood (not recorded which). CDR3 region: CATAGGLGTEAFF. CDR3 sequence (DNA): TGTGCCACCGCGGGCGGACTGGGCACTGAAGCTTTCTTT.